This entry lists 14 T cell receptor beta chains sequenced from one sample in a study of CD8 T cells in ankylosing spondylitis. MiXCR was run by TCRdb on the 5' RACE reads, yielding one entry per CDR3 protein. The table lists about 130,000 distinct CDR3 sequences, roughly 6.6% of them singletons. The material sequenced was blood, either unsorted or a sorted T cell fraction (not recorded which). The receptors shown here come from a female donor with ankylosing spondylitis or in good health (not recorded which).

At least ten counts were recorded for this clonotype. This chain uses TRBV9 with TRBJ1-5; TRBD1 matches at 8 bases. Germline CDR1 SGDLS, CDR2 YYNGEE. The ends lost 4 bases at V and 7 bases at J; junction bases unmatched: 7. This CDR3 is 14 amino acids long. CDR3 nucleotide sequence: TGTGCCAGCAGCTTCAGGGGGCAGGGACAGCCCCAGCATTTT. It specifies CASSFRGQGQPQHF.

This clonotype was recorded many times. V is TRBV20-1 and J is TRBJ1-1, with D unresolved. The CDR3 is 12 residues long. Deletions cut 2 bases from V and 1 base from J, with 5 bases between. Germline V gene data show CDR1 as DFQATT and CDR2 as SNEGSKA (reference sequence). The CDR3, as DNA: TGCAGTGCTAGAATACAGAACACTGAAGCTTTCTTT. It translates to CSARIQNTEAFF.

There are many counts of this clonotype. This chain uses TRBV14 with TRBJ1-6; TRBD1 is a possible D gene (6 bases). V lost 4 bases, J lost 4 bases, and 8 bases lay in between. The CDR3 totals 14 residues. Germline V lookup: CDR1 SGHDN, CDR2 FVKESK. CDR3 sequence (DNA): TGTGCCAGCAGCCGGGACAATTATAATTCACCCCTCCACTTT. Amino acid sequence: CASSRDNYNSPLHF. The full variable domain, its missing parts supplied by reference TRBV14 and TRBJ1-6, is EAGVTQFPSHSVIEKGQTVTLRCDPISGHDNLYWYRRVMGKEIKFLLHFVKESKQDESGMPNNRFLAERTGGTYSTLKVQPAELEDSGVYFCASSRDNYNSPLHFGNGTRLTVT.

This clonotype was picked up many times. V and J are TRBV4-1 and TRBJ1-4; D unclear. This CDR3 is 16 amino acids long. Germline lookup yields CDR1 MGHRA and CDR2 YSYEKL. Trimming took 4 bases from V and 5 from J, leaving 17 bases between them. CDR3 residues: CASSPPSSGQNEKLFF. Written as DNA, the CDR3 is TGCGCCAGCAGCCCACCGAGCTCAGGCCAAAATGAAAAACTGTTTTTT.

There are many counts of this clonotype. The chain joins TRBV12-3 or TRBV12-4 to TRBJ1-4; TRBD1 matches 12 bases. This CDR3 comprises 15 residues. Unmatched junction bases numbered 6, after V lost 5 bases and J lost 8 bases. CDR3 residues: CASSLGTGGREKLFF. DNA of the CDR3: TGTGCCAGCAGTCTAGGGACAGGGGGCAGGGAAAAACTGTTTTTT.

This clonotype was counted at least ten times. In nucleotides, the CDR3 is TGCAGTGCTAGAGACTACGGGAGGGTGCACCAAGAGACCCAGTACTTC. Protein: CSARDYGRVHQETQYF. The J gene is TRBJ2-5, the V gene TRBV20-1; 8 bases match TRBD2. V was pared by 0 bases and J by 0 bases, with 6 bases of the junction left unmatched. There are 16 residues in the CDR3. Germline V gene data show CDR1 as DFQATT and CDR2 as SNEGSKA (reference sequence).

This clonotype occurred many times. J is TRBJ2-1 and V is TRBV15, with 8 bases that match TRBD2. The V gene's germline CDR1 is LNHNV and CDR2 YYDKDF (reference sequence). After removal of 8 bases from V and 6 bases from J, the junction contained 12 bases not matched to a gene. The CDR3 has 15 residues. The CDR3 spells CATAGGLVFGNEQFF. The CDR3 DNA follows: TGTGCCACCGCCGGGGGACTAGTCTTCGGCAATGAGCAGTTCTTC.

This clonotype was picked up many times. The rearrangement links TRBV6-1 to TRBJ1-6; 8 bases agree with TRBD1. After removal of 3 bases from V and 7 bases from J, the junction contained 2 bases not matched to a gene. The V gene's germline CDR1 is MNHNS and CDR2 SASEGT. The CDR3 contains 14 residues. CDR3 DNA: TGTGCCAGCAGTGAGACAGGGGAGAATTCACCCCTCCACTTT. Translated: CASSETGENSPLHF.

This clonotype was detected ten times or more. The chain recombines TRBV5-1 with TRBJ1-3, with 8 bases aligning to TRBD1. This CDR3 is built from 16 residues. Germline CDR1 reads SGHRS; CDR2 reads YFSETQ. V lost 4 bases, J lost 2 bases, and 8 bases stayed unmatched. The CDR3 protein is CASSRSQGAPGNTIYF. The DNA of the CDR3 is TGCGCCAGCAGCCGATCCCAGGGGGCACCTGGAAACACCATATATTTT.

Concerning this clonotype: A read error may explain this, as a much larger clone is one base away. The J gene is TRBJ2-7, the V gene TRBV5-5; 8 bases align to TRBD1. Germline V gene data show CDR1 as SGHKS and CDR2 as YYEKEE (reference sequence). There are 15 residues in the CDR3. CDR3 coding DNA: TGTGTCAGCAGCCCGACAGGGGCGCCCAACTACGAGCAGTACTTC. It is translated as CVSSPTGAPNYEQYF.

In regard to this clonotype: This may stem from a read error, because a much larger clone lies one nucleotide away. CDR3 amino acids: CVSSPGSSNYGYTF. The CDR3 bases are TGCGTCAGCAGCCCGGGGAGTTCTAACTATGGCTACACCTTC. The chain combines TRBV4-1 with TRBJ1-2, with no clear D. Germline CDR1 reads MGHRA; CDR2 reads YSYEKL. This CDR3 has 14 amino acids.

This clonotype was picked up many times. The V gene is TRBV9, the J gene TRBJ1-5, with D unresolved. V was shortened by 3 bases and J by 4 bases, with 8 bases between the two germline ends. This CDR3 region has 13 residues. From germline, CDR1 is SGDLS and CDR2 YYNGEE. CDR3 sequence (DNA): TGTGCCAGCAGCGGGGCTCTGAATCAGCCCCAGCATTTT. This translates into CASSGALNQPQHF.

This clonotype was counted ten times or more. The chain recombines TRBV6-5 with TRBJ2-1; TRBD2 matches 7 bases. Germline V lookup: CDR1 MNHEY, CDR2 SVGAGI. V dropped 4 bases and J dropped 5; count of bases not matched to a gene: 8. The CDR3 extends over 15 amino acids. CDR3 residues: CASSSWGGGHNEQFF. The CDR3 coding sequence is TGTGCCAGCAGTTCCTGGGGGGGTGGTCACAATGAGCAGTTCTTC.

The V gene is TRBV2, the J gene TRBJ2-7; 7 bases line up with TRBD2. Germline-derived CDR1 and CDR2 are SNHLY and FYNNEI. Losses at the gene ends were 7 bases for V and 6 bases for J; bases not matched to a gene: 12. The CDR3 loop spans 14 amino acids. The CDR3 sequence: CASTRRAGDVEQYF. CDR3 sequence (DNA): TGTGCCAGCACCCGTCGGGCGGGGGATGTCGAGCAGTACTTC. Full variable domain (remainder filled in from reference TRBV2 and TRBJ2-7): EPEVTQTPSHQVTQMGQEVILRCVPISNHLYFYWYRQILGQKVEFLVSFYNNEISEKSEIFDDQFSVERPDGSNFTLKIRSTKLEDSAMYFCASTRRAGDVEQYFGPGTRLTVT.